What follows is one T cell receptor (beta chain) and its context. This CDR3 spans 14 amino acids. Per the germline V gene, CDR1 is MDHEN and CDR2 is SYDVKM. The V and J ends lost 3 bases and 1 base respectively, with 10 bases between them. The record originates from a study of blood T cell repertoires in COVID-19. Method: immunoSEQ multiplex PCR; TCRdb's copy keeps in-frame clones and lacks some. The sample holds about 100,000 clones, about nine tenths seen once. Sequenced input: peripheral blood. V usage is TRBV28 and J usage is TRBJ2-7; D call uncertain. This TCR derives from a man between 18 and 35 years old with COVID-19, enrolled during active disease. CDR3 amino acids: CASSFPRKSYEQYF. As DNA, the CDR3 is TGTGCCAGCAGTTTCCCGAGGAAGTCCTACGAGCAGTACTTC.